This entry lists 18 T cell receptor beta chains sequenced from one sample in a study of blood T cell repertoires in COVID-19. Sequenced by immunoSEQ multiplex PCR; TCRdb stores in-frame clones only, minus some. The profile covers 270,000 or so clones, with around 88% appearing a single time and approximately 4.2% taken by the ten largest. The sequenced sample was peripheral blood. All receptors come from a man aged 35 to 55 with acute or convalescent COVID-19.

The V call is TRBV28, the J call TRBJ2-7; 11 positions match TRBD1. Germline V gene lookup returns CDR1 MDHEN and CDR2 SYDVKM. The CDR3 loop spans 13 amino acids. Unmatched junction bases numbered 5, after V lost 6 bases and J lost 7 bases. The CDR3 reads CASSRTGGGEQYF. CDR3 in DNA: TGTGCCAGCAGCAGGACAGGGGGCGGGGAGCAGTACTTC.

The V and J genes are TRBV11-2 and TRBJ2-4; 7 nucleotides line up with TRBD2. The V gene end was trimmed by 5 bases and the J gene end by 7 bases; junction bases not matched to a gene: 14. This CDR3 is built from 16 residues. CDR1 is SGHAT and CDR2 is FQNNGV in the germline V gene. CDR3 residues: CASSPPAGTGRNIQYF. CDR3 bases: TGTGCCAGCAGCCCACCGGCCGGGACCGGGAGGAACATTCAGTACTTC.

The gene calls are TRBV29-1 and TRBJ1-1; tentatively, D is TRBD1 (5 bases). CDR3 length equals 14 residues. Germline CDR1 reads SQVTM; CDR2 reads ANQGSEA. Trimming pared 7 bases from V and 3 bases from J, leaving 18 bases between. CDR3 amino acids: CSASARGWDTEAFF. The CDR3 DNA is TGCAGCGCCTCAGCCCGGGGGTGGGACACTGAAGCTTTCTTT.

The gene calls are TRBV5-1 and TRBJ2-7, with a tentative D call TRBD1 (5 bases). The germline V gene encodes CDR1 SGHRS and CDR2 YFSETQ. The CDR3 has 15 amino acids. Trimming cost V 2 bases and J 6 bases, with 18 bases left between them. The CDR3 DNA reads TGCGCCAGCAGCTTCGCAGGGATTATAGCAGGCGAGCAGTACTTC. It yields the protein CASSFAGIIAGEQYF.

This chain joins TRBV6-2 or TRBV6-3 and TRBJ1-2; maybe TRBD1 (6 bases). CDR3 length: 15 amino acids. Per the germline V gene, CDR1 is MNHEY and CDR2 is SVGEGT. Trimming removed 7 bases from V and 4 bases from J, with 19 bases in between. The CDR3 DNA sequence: TGTGCCAGCACCCCTGCCGACAGGACCCTCTATGGCTACACCTTC. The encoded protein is CASTPADRTLYGYTF.

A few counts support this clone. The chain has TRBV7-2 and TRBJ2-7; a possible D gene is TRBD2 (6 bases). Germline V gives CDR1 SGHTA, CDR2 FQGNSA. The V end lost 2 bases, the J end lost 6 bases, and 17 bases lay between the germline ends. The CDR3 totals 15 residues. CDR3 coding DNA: TGTGCCAGCAGCTTAACCGGAGGGCTAGTAATCGAGCAGTACTTC. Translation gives CASSLTGGLVIEQYF.

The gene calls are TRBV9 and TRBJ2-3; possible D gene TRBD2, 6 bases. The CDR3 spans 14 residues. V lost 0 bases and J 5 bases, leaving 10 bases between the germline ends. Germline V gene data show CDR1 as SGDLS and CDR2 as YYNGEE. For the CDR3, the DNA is TGTGCCAGCAGCGTAGCTAGGAGGGAAGATACGCAGTATTTT. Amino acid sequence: CASSVARREDTQYF.

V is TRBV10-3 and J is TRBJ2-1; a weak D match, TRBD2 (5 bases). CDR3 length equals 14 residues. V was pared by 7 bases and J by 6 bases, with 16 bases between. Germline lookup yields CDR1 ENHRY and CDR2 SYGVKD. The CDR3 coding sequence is TGTGCCATCAAACGGGAACAATGGGGCAATGAGCAGTTCTTC. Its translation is CAIKREQWGNEQFF.

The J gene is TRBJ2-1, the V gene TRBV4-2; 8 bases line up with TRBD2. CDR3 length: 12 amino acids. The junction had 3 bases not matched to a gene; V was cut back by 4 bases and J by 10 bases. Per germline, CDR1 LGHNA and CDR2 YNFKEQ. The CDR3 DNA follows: TGTGCCAGCAGCCCGCGCGGGGGGGAGCAGTTCTTC. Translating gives CASSPRGGEQFF.

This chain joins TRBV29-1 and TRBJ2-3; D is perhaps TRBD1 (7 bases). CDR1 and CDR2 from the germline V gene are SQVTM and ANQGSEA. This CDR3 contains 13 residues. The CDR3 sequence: CTCQGGYTDTQYF. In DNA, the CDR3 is TGCACCTGTCAGGGGGGCTACACAGATACGCAGTATTTT.

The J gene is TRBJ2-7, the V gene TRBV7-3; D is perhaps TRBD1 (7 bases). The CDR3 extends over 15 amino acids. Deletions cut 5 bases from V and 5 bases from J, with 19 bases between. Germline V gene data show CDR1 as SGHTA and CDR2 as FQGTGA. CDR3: CASSAGGQPWHEQYF. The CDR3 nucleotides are TGTGCCAGCAGCGCCGGGGGACAGCCATGGCACGAGCAGTACTTC. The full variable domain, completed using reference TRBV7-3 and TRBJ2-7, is GAGVSQTPSNKVTEKGKYVELRCDPISGHTALYWYRQSLGQGPEFLIYFQGTGAADDSGLPNDRFFAVRPEGSVSTLKIQRTERGDSAVYLCASSAGGQPWHEQYFGPGTRLTVT.

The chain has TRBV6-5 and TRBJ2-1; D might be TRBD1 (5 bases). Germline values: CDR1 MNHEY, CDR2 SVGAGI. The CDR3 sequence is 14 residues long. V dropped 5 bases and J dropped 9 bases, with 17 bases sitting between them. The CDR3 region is CASSRTTAQGEQFF. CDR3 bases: TGTGCCAGCAGTCGAACGACCGCCCAGGGTGAGCAGTTCTTC.

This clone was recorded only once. The CDR3 DNA reads TGCGCCAGCAGCTTTGGGCAGAATTCAAATTCACCCCTCCACTTT. It encodes CASSFGQNSNSPLHF. The chain combines TRBV5-1 with TRBJ1-6; no definite D call. The CDR3 spans 15 residues. From germline, CDR1 is SGHRS and CDR2 YFSETQ. The germline V and J ends were trimmed by 2 bases and 7 bases, with 13 bases remaining between them.

This CDR3 reads CASSIIGVTEAFF. CDR3 in DNA: TGTGCCAGTAGTATAATAGGGGTCACTGAAGCTTTCTTT. The rearrangement joins TRBV19 to TRBJ1-1; possible D gene TRBD1, 5 bases. Looked up from germline, CDR1 is LNHDA and CDR2 is SQIVND (reference sequence). The CDR3 is 13 residues long. Between the trimmed V and J ends, which lost 2 bases and 4 bases, there was a span of 8 bases.

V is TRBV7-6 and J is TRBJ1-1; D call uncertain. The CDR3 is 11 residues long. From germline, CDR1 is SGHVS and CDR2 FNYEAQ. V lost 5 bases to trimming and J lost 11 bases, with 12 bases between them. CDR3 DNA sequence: TGTGCCAGCAGCGATCCCACGGGTGCTTTCTTT. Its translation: CASSDPTGAFF.

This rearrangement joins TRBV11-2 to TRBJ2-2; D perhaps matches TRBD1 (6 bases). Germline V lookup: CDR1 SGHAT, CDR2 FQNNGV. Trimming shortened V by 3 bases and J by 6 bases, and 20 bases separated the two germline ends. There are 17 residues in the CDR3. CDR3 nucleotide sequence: TGTGCCAGCAGCTTCATCCTCCACAGGGCTGGGGCCGGGGAGCTGTTTTTT. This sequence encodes CASSFILHRAGAGELFF.

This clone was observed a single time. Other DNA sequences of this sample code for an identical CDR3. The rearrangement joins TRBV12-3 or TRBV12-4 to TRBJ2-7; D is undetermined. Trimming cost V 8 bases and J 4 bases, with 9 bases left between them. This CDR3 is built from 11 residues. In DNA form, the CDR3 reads TGTGCCAGCTCCTTCGGGTACGAGCAGTACTTC. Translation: CASSFGYEQYF.

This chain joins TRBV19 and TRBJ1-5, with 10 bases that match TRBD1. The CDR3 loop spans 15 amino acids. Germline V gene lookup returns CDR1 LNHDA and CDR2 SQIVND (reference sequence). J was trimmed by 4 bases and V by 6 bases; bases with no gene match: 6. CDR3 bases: TGTGCCAGTAGACTCGGGACAGGGGAGAATCAGCCCCAGCATTTT. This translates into CASRLGTGENQPQHF.